Listed below are T cell receptor beta chains from one sample, sequenced in a study of blood T cell repertoires in COVID-19. Repertoires were generated with immunoSEQ multiplex PCR, while TCRdb's copy carries only in-frame clones and drops some. Of about half a million clones in the sample, over 75% are singletons; the top ten hold 3% to 4%. The sample consisted of peripheral blood. The receptors were gathered from a human donor in a cohort sampled during active COVID-19. The CDR3 runs from the conserved cysteine through the conserved F or W. Each record gives: CDR3 protein, J gene, D gene, clone size, V gene. D genes are given only for firm matches. Not all rows give a size; the values are once, few, many and, for expanded clones, a class.

cdr3_aa: CASSRERGNTGELFF; j_call: TRBJ2-2; d_call: TRBD2; clone_size: .; v_call: TRBV7-3
cdr3_aa: CASLERAGGQPQHF; j_call: TRBJ1-5; d_call: TRBD1; clone_size: .; v_call: TRBV6-5
cdr3_aa: CASSQDAQGGNTEAFF; j_call: TRBJ1-1; d_call: .; clone_size: .; v_call: TRBV4-3
cdr3_aa: CASSQSLQARETQYF; j_call: TRBJ2-5; d_call: .; clone_size: .; v_call: TRBV16
cdr3_aa: CAWSVLFTKLFF; j_call: TRBJ1-4; d_call: .; clone_size: .; v_call: TRBV30
cdr3_aa: CASSIRGAEAFF; j_call: TRBJ1-1; d_call: .; clone_size: .; v_call: TRBV19
cdr3_aa: CASSPGLAGYNEQFF; j_call: TRBJ2-1; d_call: TRBD2; clone_size: .; v_call: TRBV3-1/TRBV3-2
cdr3_aa: CASSLGDRGTQPQHF; j_call: TRBJ1-5; d_call: TRBD1; clone_size: .; v_call: TRBV18
cdr3_aa: CASRAGTGWRNADF; j_call: TRBJ2-5; d_call: TRBD1; clone_size: .; v_call: TRBV28
cdr3_aa: CASTQSGTGNSYEQYF; j_call: TRBJ2-7; d_call: TRBD1; clone_size: few; v_call: TRBV27
cdr3_aa: CASRGGQGGTEAFF; j_call: TRBJ1-1; d_call: TRBD1; clone_size: once; v_call: TRBV2
cdr3_aa: CASTNTGELFF; j_call: TRBJ2-2; d_call: .; clone_size: .; v_call: TRBV12-3/TRBV12-4
cdr3_aa: CASSLVAGKAKTEAFF; j_call: TRBJ1-1; d_call: .; clone_size: .; v_call: TRBV7-2
cdr3_aa: CASSLTRSVAGGVEETQYF; j_call: TRBJ2-5; d_call: TRBD2; clone_size: .; v_call: TRBV18
cdr3_aa: CASSQDLASGIKYF; j_call: TRBJ2-5; d_call: TRBD2; clone_size: few; v_call: TRBV4-2
cdr3_aa: CASSTGDRNNSPLHF; j_call: TRBJ1-6; d_call: TRBD1; clone_size: once; v_call: TRBV28
cdr3_aa: CASSEWGLNEKLFF; j_call: TRBJ1-4; d_call: .; clone_size: .; v_call: TRBV2
cdr3_aa: CSVDFAYEQYF; j_call: TRBJ2-7; d_call: .; clone_size: .; v_call: TRBV29-1
cdr3_aa: CASSFLGQRSNQPQHF; j_call: TRBJ1-5; d_call: TRBD1; clone_size: few; v_call: TRBV28
cdr3_aa: CASSPGAYPSSYEQYF; j_call: TRBJ2-7; d_call: .; clone_size: .; v_call: TRBV9
cdr3_aa: CASSLVVGQTYEQYF; j_call: TRBJ2-7; d_call: TRBD1; clone_size: .; v_call: TRBV7-2
cdr3_aa: CASSVGGGQTNEQFF; j_call: TRBJ2-1; d_call: TRBD1; clone_size: .; v_call: TRBV9
cdr3_aa: CSASSGGWNEQYF; j_call: TRBJ2-7; d_call: TRBD2; clone_size: .; v_call: TRBV20-1
cdr3_aa: CASSLSQTYEQYF; j_call: TRBJ2-7; d_call: .; clone_size: .; v_call: TRBV12-3/TRBV12-4
cdr3_aa: CASSLWPGGSNTGELFF; j_call: TRBJ2-2; d_call: .; clone_size: .; v_call: TRBV7-6
cdr3_aa: CAWNGGLAGDNEQFF; j_call: TRBJ2-1; d_call: TRBD2; clone_size: few; v_call: TRBV30
cdr3_aa: CASSFRTGPDTQYF; j_call: TRBJ2-3; d_call: TRBD1; clone_size: .; v_call: TRBV2
cdr3_aa: CASSPDRGPGTDTQYF; j_call: TRBJ2-3; d_call: TRBD1; clone_size: .; v_call: TRBV19
cdr3_aa: CASSSRRDVYNEQFF; j_call: TRBJ2-1; d_call: .; clone_size: .; v_call: TRBV2
cdr3_aa: CASGRGTLRGNTEAFF; j_call: TRBJ1-1; d_call: .; clone_size: .; v_call: TRBV19
cdr3_aa: CASSPNRGNTQYF; j_call: TRBJ2-3; d_call: TRBD1; clone_size: .; v_call: TRBV13
cdr3_aa: CASSVAGGEQFF; j_call: TRBJ2-1; d_call: TRBD2; clone_size: once; v_call: TRBV10-2
cdr3_aa: CATSDATAQNSYNEQFF; j_call: TRBJ2-1; d_call: .; clone_size: .; v_call: TRBV24-1
cdr3_aa: CASSQGTGVQGGYTF; j_call: TRBJ1-2; d_call: TRBD1; clone_size: .; v_call: TRBV6-2/TRBV6-3
cdr3_aa: CASSSLGGPSSYNSPLHF; j_call: TRBJ1-6; d_call: .; clone_size: once; v_call: TRBV5-6
cdr3_aa: CASSRSLVGSYNEQFF; j_call: TRBJ2-1; d_call: .; clone_size: .; v_call: TRBV7-9
cdr3_aa: CASSSTVYGYTF; j_call: TRBJ1-2; d_call: .; clone_size: .; v_call: TRBV7-2
cdr3_aa: CASSLDGGMPTDTQYF; j_call: TRBJ2-3; d_call: .; clone_size: .; v_call: TRBV4-2
cdr3_aa: CASSLVATGGYTF; j_call: TRBJ1-2; d_call: .; clone_size: .; v_call: TRBV5-4
cdr3_aa: CASSEQGSNQPQHF; j_call: TRBJ1-5; d_call: .; clone_size: .; v_call: TRBV10-2
cdr3_aa: CASSSGQGSFTGELFF; j_call: TRBJ2-2; d_call: TRBD1; clone_size: .; v_call: TRBV5-4
cdr3_aa: CASSAPSTRPGGLAVPGELFF; j_call: TRBJ2-2; d_call: TRBD2; clone_size: .; v_call: TRBV9
cdr3_aa: CASSLGGGGNTEAFF; j_call: TRBJ1-1; d_call: .; clone_size: .; v_call: TRBV28
cdr3_aa: CASSLSGVTSYEQYF; j_call: TRBJ2-7; d_call: .; clone_size: .; v_call: TRBV7-2
cdr3_aa: CASSHGRDRVFQFF; j_call: TRBJ2-1; d_call: TRBD1; clone_size: .; v_call: TRBV23-1
cdr3_aa: CASSRQLAGVNGELFF; j_call: TRBJ2-2; d_call: TRBD2; clone_size: few; v_call: TRBV4-2
cdr3_aa: CASSRSGELAYEQYF; j_call: TRBJ2-7; d_call: .; clone_size: .; v_call: TRBV4-1
cdr3_aa: CSVQGQEGYNEQFF; j_call: TRBJ2-1; d_call: .; clone_size: .; v_call: TRBV29-1
cdr3_aa: CASSDSSQGDTEAFF; j_call: TRBJ1-1; d_call: .; clone_size: .; v_call: TRBV10-1
cdr3_aa: CASSYRDRGRYGYTF; j_call: TRBJ1-2; d_call: TRBD1; clone_size: many; v_call: TRBV27
cdr3_aa: CASSSTDRPGTIYF; j_call: TRBJ1-3; d_call: .; clone_size: .; v_call: TRBV28
cdr3_aa: CASSLLPASGTDTQYF; j_call: TRBJ2-3; d_call: .; clone_size: .; v_call: TRBV7-3
cdr3_aa: CASTSGIPNEQFF; j_call: TRBJ2-1; d_call: TRBD2; clone_size: .; v_call: TRBV27
cdr3_aa: CASSPGTGDYGYTF; j_call: TRBJ1-2; d_call: TRBD1; clone_size: .; v_call: TRBV19